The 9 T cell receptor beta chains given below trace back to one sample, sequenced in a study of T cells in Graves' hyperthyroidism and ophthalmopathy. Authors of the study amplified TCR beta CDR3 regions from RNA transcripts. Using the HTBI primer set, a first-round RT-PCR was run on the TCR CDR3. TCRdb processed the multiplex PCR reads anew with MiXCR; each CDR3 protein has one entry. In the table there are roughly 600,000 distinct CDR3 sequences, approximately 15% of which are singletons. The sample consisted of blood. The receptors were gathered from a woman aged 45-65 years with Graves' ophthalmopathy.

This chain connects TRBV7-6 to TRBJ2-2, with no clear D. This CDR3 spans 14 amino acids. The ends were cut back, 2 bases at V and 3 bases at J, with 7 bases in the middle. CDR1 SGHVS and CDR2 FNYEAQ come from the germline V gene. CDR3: CASSLRVDTGELFF. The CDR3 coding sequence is TGTGCCAGCAGCTTACGGGTAGACACCGGGGAGCTGTTTTTT.

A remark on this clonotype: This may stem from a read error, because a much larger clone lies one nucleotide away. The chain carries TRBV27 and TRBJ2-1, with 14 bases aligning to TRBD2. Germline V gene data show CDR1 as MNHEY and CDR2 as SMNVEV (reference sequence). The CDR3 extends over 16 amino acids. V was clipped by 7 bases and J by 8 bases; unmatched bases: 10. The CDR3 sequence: CASTPGLAGADHEQFF. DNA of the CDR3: TGTGCCAGCACCCCGGGACTAGCGGGAGCGGATCATGAGCAGTTCTTC.

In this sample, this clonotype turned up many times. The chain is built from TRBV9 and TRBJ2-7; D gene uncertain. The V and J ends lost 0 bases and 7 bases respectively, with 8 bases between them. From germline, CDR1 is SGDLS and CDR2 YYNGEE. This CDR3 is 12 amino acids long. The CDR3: CASSVAVGEQYF. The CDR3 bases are TGTGCCAGCAGCGTAGCGGTCGGGGAGCAGTACTTC. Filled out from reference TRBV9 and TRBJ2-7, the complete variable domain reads DSGVTQTPKHLITATGQRVTLRCSPRSGDLSVYWYQQSLDQGLQFLIQYYNGEERAKGNILERFSAQQFPDLHSELNLSSLELGDSALYFCASSVAVGEQYFGPGTRLTVT.

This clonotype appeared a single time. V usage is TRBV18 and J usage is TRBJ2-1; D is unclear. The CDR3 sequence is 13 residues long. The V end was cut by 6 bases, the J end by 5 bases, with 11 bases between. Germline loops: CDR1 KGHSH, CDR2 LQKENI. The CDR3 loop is CASSRYRDNEQFF. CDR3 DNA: TGTGCCAGCTCCCGGTACCGCGACAATGAGCAGTTCTTC.

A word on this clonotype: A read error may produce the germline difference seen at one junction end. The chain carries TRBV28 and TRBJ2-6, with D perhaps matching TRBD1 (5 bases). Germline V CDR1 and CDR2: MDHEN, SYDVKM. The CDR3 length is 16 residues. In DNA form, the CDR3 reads TGTGCCAGCAGTGAAAGGCAGAACTCTGGGGCCAACGTCCTGGCTTTC. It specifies CASSERQNSGANVLAF. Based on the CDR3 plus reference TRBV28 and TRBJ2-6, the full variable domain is DVKVTQSSRYLVKRTGEKVFLECVQDMDHENMFWYRQDPGLGLRLIYFSYDVKMKEKGDIPEGYSVSREKKERFSLILESASTNQTSMYLCASSERQNSGANVLAFGAGSRLTVL.

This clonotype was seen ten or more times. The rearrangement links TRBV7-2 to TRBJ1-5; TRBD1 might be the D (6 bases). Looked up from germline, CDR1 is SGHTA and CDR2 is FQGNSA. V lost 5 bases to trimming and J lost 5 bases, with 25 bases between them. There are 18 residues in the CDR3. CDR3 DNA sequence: TGTGCCAGCAGCGCCAGACCCAGAGACAGGCTGGGAGATCAGCCCCAGCATTTT. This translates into CASSARPRDRLGDQPQHF.

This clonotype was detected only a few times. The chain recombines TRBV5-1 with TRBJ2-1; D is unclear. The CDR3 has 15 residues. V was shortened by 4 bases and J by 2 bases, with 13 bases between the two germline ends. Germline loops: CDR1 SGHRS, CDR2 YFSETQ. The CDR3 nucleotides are TGCGCCAGCAGCCCCGAGACACCACCCTACAATGAGCAGTTCTTC. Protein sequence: CASSPETPPYNEQFF.

As DNA, the CDR3 is TGTGCCAGCAGTCCTTTTCGAGCGGGAGCTAGAGAGACCCAGTACTTC. Protein: CASSPFRAGARETQYF. The chain couples TRBV28 to TRBJ2-5; 8 bases map to TRBD2. Germline CDR1 MDHEN, CDR2 SYDVKM. V dropped 5 bases and J dropped 4; count of bases not matched to a gene: 12. The length of the CDR3 is 16 residues.

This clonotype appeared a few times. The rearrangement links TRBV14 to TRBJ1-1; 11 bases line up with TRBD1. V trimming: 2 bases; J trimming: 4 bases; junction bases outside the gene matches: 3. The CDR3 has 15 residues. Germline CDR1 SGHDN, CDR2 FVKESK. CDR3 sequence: CASSQPGQGVTEAFF. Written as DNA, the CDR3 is TGTGCCAGCAGCCAACCGGGACAGGGGGTCACTGAAGCTTTCTTT.